This T cell receptor (beta chain) was identified during a study of shared clonotypes between healthy human individuals. In replicate PCRs of unsorted PBMC, 250 to 350 ng DNA, about 31,000 T cell genomes, was used. Some clones are missing from TCRdb's copy, which holds only in-frame ones; the method was immunoSEQ multiplex PCR. This sample yields about 560,000 clones, of which roughly 72% are seen a single time; around 13% belongs to the top ten. Sequencing input: PBMCs. The sequence was obtained from a woman in her 40s in good health. Some clones in this sample may be carry-over from other donors' samples.

CDR3 loop: CASSGDRGGEQYF. CDR3 DNA: TGTGCCAGCAGTGGAGACAGGGGAGGCGAGCAGTACTTC. The chain combines TRBV2 with TRBJ2-7; 8 bases match TRBD1. V lost 4 bases, J lost 6 bases, and 5 bases stayed unmatched. Germline V gene data show CDR1 as SNHLY and CDR2 as FYNNEI. The CDR3 is 13 residues long. The whole variable domain, remainder taken from reference TRBV2 and TRBJ2-7, is EPEVTQTPSHQVTQMGQEVILRCVPISNHLYFYWYRQILGQKVEFLVSFYNNEISEKSEIFDDQFSVERPDGSNFTLKIRSTKLEDSAMYFCASSGDRGGEQYFGPGTRLTVT.